This TCR beta chain was recovered during a study of cytomegalovirus exposure and HLA in healthy donors. Study information: Sequencing of roughly 180 million T cells in an earlier analysis found 95 million to 120 million unique TCR beta sequences. Study conclusions and caveats: Apart from CMV serostatus, no immune exposure information was available.

In the PCR, 60 Vbeta and 13 Jbeta primers were used. The repertoire was sequenced with immunoSEQ multiplex PCR; TCRdb's copy has only in-frame clones and lacks some. In the table there are fewer than 200,000 clones, about 77% of which are singletons. With V trimmed by 2 bases and J by 5 bases, 9 bases remained unmatched. The germline CDR1 and CDR2 sequences are SGHTA and FQGTGA. There are 15 residues in the CDR3. On this clone itself: Antigen specificity is unknown.

The chain couples TRBV7-3 to TRBJ2-7; 7 bases fit TRBD2. Sequencing used PBMCs. The sequence came from a female donor in good health and CMV-seronegative. The CDR3 loop is CASSLGGRDRDEQYF. The DNA of the CDR3 is TGTGCCAGCAGCTTAGGGGGGAGGGATCGCGACGAGCAGTACTTC. The full variable domain, in which reference TRBV7-3 and TRBJ2-7 provide the parts outside the CDR3, is GAGVSQTPSNKVTEKGKYVELRCDPISGHTALYWYRQSLGQGPEFLIYFQGTGAADDSGLPNDRFFAVRPEGSVSTLKIQRTERGDSAVYLCASSLGGRDRDEQYFGPGTRLTVT.